A selection of T cell receptor beta chains follows, all from one sample in a study of blood T cell repertoires in COVID-19. Here immunoSEQ multiplex PCR was the method, and the copy in TCRdb shows in-frame clones only, minus some. The sample consists of roughly 67,000 clones, roughly nine tenths of them appearing once. Material for sequencing was peripheral blood. These TCRs come from a man aged 45-60 years with active COVID-19. Both conserved end residues are part of each CDR3. D genes are given only for firm matches. Clone sizes are given selectively: once, few, many, or a class where the clone is expanded.

clone_size	d_call	v_call	j_call	cdr3_aa	cdr3_nt
NA	TRBD2	TRBV19	TRBJ2-1	CASSIRPSGIIPKTYNEQFF	TGTGCCAGTAGTATCCGGCCTAGCGGGATAATCCCAAAGACTTACAATGAGCAGTTCTTC
NA	NA	TRBV4-3	TRBJ2-7	CASSQVFPSSYEQYF	TGCGCCAGCAGCCAAGTCTTTCCTAGCTCCTACGAGCAGTACTTC
once	TRBD1	TRBV27	TRBJ2-3	CASSKKDRGTDTQYF	TGTGCCAGCAGCAAAAAGGACAGGGGCACAGATACGCAGTATTTT
NA	TRBD2	TRBV7-3	TRBJ2-3	CASSSKLAGGTDTQYF	TGTGCCAGCAGCTCAAAACTAGCGGGGGGCACAGATACGCAGTATTTT
once	NA	TRBV10-2	TRBJ1-1	CASTGRGATEAFF	TGCGCCAGCACGGGGCGGGGGGCCACTGAAGCTTTCTTT
NA	TRBD1	TRBV4-3	TRBJ1-3	CASSPGTGDGNTIYF	TGCGCCAGCAGCCCCGGGACAGGGGATGGAAACACCATATATTTT
NA	NA	TRBV5-4	TRBJ2-2	CASSLVSIGELFF	TGTGCCAGCAGCTTGGTATCTATCGGGGAGCTGTTTTTT
NA	NA	TRBV7-3	TRBJ1-6	CASSLQRGSPLHF	TGTGCCAGCAGCTTACAACGGGGTTCACCCCTCCACTTT
few	NA	TRBV28	TRBJ1-4	CASTTPGIREKLFF	TGTGCCAGCACCACCCCCGGGATAAGAGAAAAACTGTTTTTT
NA	NA	TRBV28	TRBJ1-2	CASSLWAVSNYGYTF	TGTGCCAGCAGTTTATGGGCAGTCTCTAACTATGGCTACACCTTC
once	TRBD1	TRBV19	TRBJ2-3	CASSTTRWGQFLGTDTQYF	TGTGCCAGTAGTACCACGAGATGGGGACAGTTCCTAGGGACAGATACGCAGTATTTT
NA	NA	TRBV5-6	TRBJ2-3	CASSLGSGTDTQYF	TGTGCCAGCAGCTTGGGAAGCGGGACAGATACGCAGTATTTT
NA	TRBD2	TRBV25-1	TRBJ2-5	CASSGGVAGARGTQYF	TGTGCCAGCAGTGGTGGTGTAGCGGGGGCCCGGGGGACCCAGTACTTC
NA	NA	TRBV4-3	TRBJ1-5	CASSLERNQPQHF	TGCGCCAGCAGCCTGGAGCGCAATCAGCCCCAGCATTTT
NA	NA	TRBV11-3	TRBJ2-7	CASRGDTYEQYF	TGTGCCAGCCGAGGGGACACCTACGAGCAGTACTTC
NA	TRBD1	TRBV19	TRBJ1-2	CASSIPRQGIGYTF	TGTGCCAGTAGTATACCCCGACAGGGGATAGGTTACACCTTC
NA	NA	TRBV3-1/TRBV3-2	TRBJ2-7	CASSHQGSQHHEQYF	TGTGCCAGCAGCCATCAAGGGAGCCAGCACCACGAGCAGTACTTC
NA	TRBD2	TRBV6-1	TRBJ2-3	CASSEAPAGGGTDTQYF	TGTGCCAGCAGTGAAGCCCCAGCGGGGGGCGGCACAGATACGCAGTATTTT
NA	NA	TRBV9	TRBJ2-1	CASSVAGGPYSEQFF	TGTGCCAGCAGCGTCGCAGGGGGGCCTTACTCTGAGCAGTTCTTC
few	NA	TRBV5-1	TRBJ2-5	CASSLGGQETQYF	TGCGCCAGCAGCTTGGGAGGACAAGAGACCCAGTACTTC
NA	NA	TRBV29-1	TRBJ2-1	CSVEAEGLRNEQFF	TGCAGCGTTGAGGCGGAGGGCCTCCGCAATGAGCAGTTCTTC
NA	NA	TRBV21-1	TRBJ2-1	CASSNSLAGYNEQFF	TGTGCCAGCAGCAATTCGCTAGCGGGGTACAATGAGCAGTTCTTC
NA	NA	TRBV7-7	TRBJ2-2	CASSLGGGIAGELFF	TGTGCCAGCAGCTTAGGTGGGGGCATCGCCGGGGAGCTGTTTTTT
NA	TRBD2	TRBV24-1	TRBJ2-3	CATSVERGPGGTDTQYF	TGTGCCACCAGTGTCGAAAGGGGACCCGGGGGGACAGATACGCAGTATTTT
NA	TRBD1	TRBV6-4	TRBJ1-2	CASSENQGQGAHGYTF	TGTGCCAGCAGTGAGAACCAGGGACAGGGGGCGCATGGCTACACCTTC
NA	NA	TRBV28	TRBJ1-5	CASIRGPNQPQHF	TGTGCCAGCATCAGGGGACCCAATCAGCCCCAGCATTTT
NA	NA	TRBV2	TRBJ2-3	CASSEGLAVTDTQYF	TGTGCCAGCAGTGAAGGTTTAGCGGTCACAGATACGCAGTATTTT
NA	NA	TRBV18	TRBJ2-3	CASSPPTGEDTQYF	TGTGCCAGCTCACCACCGACGGGGGAGGATACGCAGTATTTT
NA	TRBD1	TRBV6-5	TRBJ1-3	CASSPGTGPGNTIYF	TGTGCCAGCAGCCCCGGGACAGGGCCTGGAAACACCATATATTTT
NA	NA	TRBV6-6	TRBJ2-1	CASLRLRDEQFF	TGTGCCAGCCTAAGGCTCAGGGATGAGCAGTTCTTC
once	TRBD1	TRBV19	TRBJ2-3	CASRPAGGSDTQYF	TGTGCCTCCCGCCCGGCAGGGGGATCAGATACGCAGTATTTT
few	NA	TRBV5-4	TRBJ1-1	CASSSRLGTEAFF	TGTGCCAGCAGTTCTAGGCTGGGCACTGAAGCTTTCTTT
NA	NA	TRBV7-3	TRBJ1-6	CASSTTGNSPLHF	TGTGCCAGCAGCACTACAGGGAATTCACCCCTCCACTTT
NA	NA	TRBV5-3	TRBJ1-3	CARSEGLLNSGNTIYF	TGTGCCAGAAGCGAAGGACTCCTCAACTCTGGAAACACCATATATTTT
NA	NA	TRBV30	TRBJ2-7	CAWKLDLSYEQYF	TGTGCCTGGAAACTAGACTTATCCTACGAGCAGTACTTC
NA	TRBD1	TRBV2	TRBJ2-6	CASSWTGSGANVLTF	TGTGCCAGCAGTTGGACAGGATCTGGGGCCAACGTCCTGACTTTC
NA	NA	TRBV11-2	TRBJ1-6	CASSLGGSGNSPLHF	TGTGCCAGCAGTCTCGGGGGGAGTGGGAATTCACCCCTCCACTTT
NA	NA	TRBV24-1	TRBJ2-3	CATAEDTDTQYF	TGTGCCACCGCGGAGGACACAGATACGCAGTATTTT
NA	TRBD1	TRBV5-6	TRBJ1-1	CASSIRGYRGRGSEAFF	TGTGCCAGCAGCATACGGGGCTACAGGGGAAGGGGGTCTGAAGCTTTCTTT
NA	NA	TRBV18	TRBJ1-2	CASSSTASPDRTVNYGYTF	TGTGCCAGCTCATCAACCGCCAGTCCCGACAGGACAGTTAACTATGGCTACACCTTC
NA	TRBD1	TRBV6-5	TRBJ1-2	CASSSPGQGDSSYTF	TGTGCCAGCAGTTCACCGGGACAGGGTGATTCGAGCTACACCTTC
NA	NA	TRBV9	TRBJ2-1	CASSVDGGDYNEQFF	TGTGCCAGCAGCGTAGACGGAGGGGACTACAATGAGCAGTTCTTC
NA	NA	TRBV5-4	TRBJ2-7	CASSNPDSYAYEQYF	TGTGCCAGCAGCAACCCGGACAGTTACGCCTACGAGCAGTACTTC
NA	TRBD1	TRBV12-5	TRBJ2-5	CASGLGRTGRVETQYF	TGTGCTAGTGGTTTGGGAAGGACAGGAAGAGTGGAGACCCAGTACTTC
NA	TRBD2	TRBV5-4	TRBJ2-3	CASSFEGGPRDTQYF	TGTGCCAGCAGCTTTGAGGGAGGGCCGAGAGATACGCAGTATTTT
NA	TRBD2	TRBV7-9	TRBJ2-2	CASSFLTSGSTGELFF	TGTGCCAGCAGCTTTTTGACTAGCGGGTCCACCGGGGAGCTGTTTTTT